The present TCR beta chain was sequenced within a study of blood T cell repertoires in COVID-19 (dated by TCRdb to 2018 to 2020). At the level of the whole study: The collaborator samples originated in the United States, Italy and Spain and spanned the acute and convalescent phases of COVID-19. The material from the prospective study consisted of cDNA or gDNA derived from T cells, B-cell-depleted T cells, or PBMCs. Where available, HLA class I and class II types were taken from metadata supplied by the sample provider and were not determined by assay-based typing. The repertoires were released in a freely available public database meant as a resource for research on the immune response to SARS-CoV-2. Samples were obtained from the ongoing ImmuneRACE study (first 160 participants) and from some 1,200 subjects provided by 6 global collaborators. Sample metadata almost always included a de-identified subject ID, COVID-19 status, age in years and sex. Deeply sampled blood TCRbeta repertoires from subjects exposed to, actively infected with, or recovered from COVID-19 were included in the dataset.

TCRbeta CDR3 regions were amplified from genomic DNA by means of the immunoSEQ Assay, a bias-controlled multiplex PCR. As for the authors' bioinformatics: The number of nucleated cells in each sample was estimated from the amplification of reference gene primers within the assay. To quantify the absolute abundance of each unique TCRbeta CDR3 rearrangement, sequence reads were collapsed and filtered. Productive Simpson clonality was computed per sample as the square root of Simpson's diversity index over productive rearrangements. The immuneACCESS repertoire file appears here via TCRdb, limited to in-frame rearrangements. These files lack a portion of the clones; in checked studies, under half of the deficit traces to unresolved V genes, and the cause of the others is not known. V and J calls and clone size are as listed in that table; D and trimming were resolved from the DNA. The sample contains some 150,000 clones, 84% of them found a single time. About 14% of the sample rests with the top ten.

General study outcomes and caveats: The quantity of clinical and demographic metadata differed by source and by participant and was supplied without curation.

One collaborating source in Seattle enrolled patients while the patients were actively infected and followed the patients over time throughout the course of disease. Whole blood was collected in K2EDTA tubes by collaborating institutions according to the institutions' own protocols. Collaborator samples were shipped for TCRbeta analysis as frozen whole blood, isolated PBMCs, or DNA extracted from either sample type. Points on this clone: It lacks a known antigen. No clone much larger than this one lies a single base away; base qualities are absent.

Counted from cysteine to phenylalanine, this CDR3 has 19 amino acids. Just the 57-base CDR3 DNA is kept, in frame starting at base 1. Relative to germline, V is missing 2 bases and J is missing 6 bases, with 13 bases of the junction outside any gene match. Based on the germline V gene (reference sequence), the CDR1 and CDR2 sequences are GTSNPN and SVGIG. The chain was built from TRBV30 and TRBJ2-2; 15 junctional bases match TRBD2. The TCR sequence derives from an older woman with COVID-19, enrolled during active disease. The sample was peripheral blood. The DNA sequence follows: TGTGCCTGGAGTCCCTCGGGACTAGCGGGGGGCGTCATTTCCGGGGAGCTGTTTTTT. The translation is CAWSPSGLAGGVISGELFF.